These T cell receptor beta chains were read from a single sample in a study of T-cell memory formation after mild COVID-19. TCRdb analysed the 5' RACE reads with MiXCR anew, one entry per CDR3 protein. This table holds just over 350,000 distinct CDR3 sequences, about an eighth found once. Sequencing was carried out using PBMCs or a T cell subset sorted from them (not recorded which). These receptors all come from a man aged 18 to 35 who had mild COVID-19 (a few samples of this study predate the infection). Cell type and time point are not known. CDR3s include the opening cysteine and the closing phenylalanine or tryptophan. D genes are given only for firm matches. The listing skips clone size in some rows; elsewhere it reads once, few, many or a size class.

CDR3nt	CDR3aa	v_gene	abundance	d_gene	j_gene
TGTGCCAGCAGTGAAAGGACAGGCTCCTACAATGAGCAGTTCTTC	CASSERTGSYNEQFF	TRBV12-3/TRBV12-4	few	TRBD1	TRBJ2-1
TGTGCCAGCAGTTTGGGGCCCCGGCGACTCGGCTACACCTTC	CASSLGPRRLGYTF	TRBV27	NA	NA	TRBJ1-2
TGTGCCACCAGTGATCGGACAGGGGGAAACACCATATATTTT	CATSDRTGGNTIYF	TRBV24-1	NA	TRBD1	TRBJ1-3
TGTGCCAGCAGCGCACAGGGAGGGAGTAGCAATGAGCAGTTCTTC	CASSAQGGSSNEQFF	TRBV7-3	few	NA	TRBJ2-1
TGCGCCAGCAGTTTGCAGACAGGGGGCCTCCGGTATGGCTACACCTTC	CASSLQTGGLRYGYTF	TRBV5-1	few	TRBD1	TRBJ1-2
TGTGCCAGCAGCTTACACATGTCCTGGGGTTACAATGAGCAGTTCTTC	CASSLHMSWGYNEQFF	TRBV11-2	NA	NA	TRBJ2-1
TGTGCCAGCAGCCAAGAGCTAGCCAAAAACATTCAGTACTTC	CASSQELAKNIQYF	TRBV4-2	many	NA	TRBJ2-4
TGCGCCAGCAGCGGCGGGACTAGCGGAACTCTAGCCAAAAACATTCAGTACTTC	CASSGGTSGTLAKNIQYF	TRBV5-1	few	TRBD2	TRBJ2-4
TGTGCCAGCAGCGGGGAAATTGGACTAGCGGGGCGCGGGGATGAGCAGTTCTTC	CASSGEIGLAGRGDEQFF	TRBV9	few	TRBD2	TRBJ2-1
TGTGCCAGCAGCTTTGGGCTGGACCATGGCTACACCTTC	CASSFGLDHGYTF	TRBV11-2	few	NA	TRBJ1-2
TGTGCCAGTAGTACCCGCCGACAGGGCTACGAGCAGTACTTC	CASSTRRQGYEQYF	TRBV19	NA	TRBD1	TRBJ2-7
TGTGCCAGCAGATCGACAGGCGTTCCAGAGACCCAGTACTTC	CASRSTGVPETQYF	TRBV14	few	NA	TRBJ2-5
TGTGCCAGCAGCTACCAAGCGGGACCGGGGGAGACCCAGTACTTC	CASSYQAGPGETQYF	TRBV7-3	few	TRBD2	TRBJ2-5
TGTGCCAGCAGTCGCCCCGGGGACAGGGGCTTTGCGGAGACCCAGTACTTC	CASSRPGDRGFAETQYF	TRBV11-1	few	TRBD1	TRBJ2-5
TGTGCCAGCAGCCCGAGGACAGGGAGTTCAAATTCACCCCTCCACTTT	CASSPRTGSSNSPLHF	TRBV7-9	many	TRBD1	TRBJ1-6
TGCAGTGCTAGACAGGAGAGCTCCTATAATTCACCCCTCCACTTT	CSARQESSYNSPLHF	TRBV20-1	NA	NA	TRBJ1-6
TGCGCCAGCAGTGGACGGACAGGGGGCAATCAGCCCCAGCATTTT	CASSGRTGGNQPQHF	TRBV10-2	NA	TRBD1	TRBJ1-5
TGTGCCAGCAGCTTAGGCCCGAATGAAAAACTGTTTTTT	CASSLGPNEKLFF	TRBV7-2	NA	NA	TRBJ1-4
TGTGCCACCAGTGACCACGCGGGGGTGAATCCCGATACGCAGTATTTT	CATSDHAGVNPDTQYF	TRBV24-1	NA	TRBD2	TRBJ2-3
TGCGCCAGCCGCCCCGGCGGGGGAGGCGAGCAGTACTTC	CASRPGGGGEQYF	TRBV10-2	NA	TRBD2	TRBJ2-7
TGTGCCTGGAGTGTAGGGCGGACAGGGAGTACTGAAGCTTTCTTT	CAWSVGRTGSTEAFF	TRBV30	NA	TRBD1	TRBJ1-1
TGCGCCAGCAGCTCAAGAGTGGGACAGGGAGTTGACGAGCAGTACTTC	CASSSRVGQGVDEQYF	TRBV4-1	few	TRBD1	TRBJ2-7
TGTGCCAGCAGTTTGCTACGGATCAAGGAAGAGACCCAGTACTTC	CASSLLRIKEETQYF	TRBV12-3/TRBV12-4	few	NA	TRBJ2-5
TGCGCCAGCAGCTTCCGACCGGAACACACAGATACGCAGTATTTT	CASSFRPEHTDTQYF	TRBV4-3	many	NA	TRBJ2-3
TGCAGCGTTGACCGGGCTACGGAAACTGAAGCTTTCTTT	CSVDRATETEAFF	TRBV29-1	NA	NA	TRBJ1-1
TGTGCCAGCAGCCAAGGGTGGGATAGCAATCAGCCCCAGCATTTT	CASSQGWDSNQPQHF	TRBV3-1	NA	NA	TRBJ1-5
TGTGCCAGCAGTTCACCGGGCAGGGCCAACTATGGCTACACCTTC	CASSSPGRANYGYTF	TRBV12-3/TRBV12-4	few	NA	TRBJ1-2
TGTGCCAGCAGCCTCGGGCGGAACAATCAGCCCCAGCATTTT	CASSLGRNNQPQHF	TRBV7-2	few	NA	TRBJ1-5
TGTGCCAGCAGTCCAGGCGGAGCGGGACTAGGCACAGATACGCAGTATTTT	CASSPGGAGLGTDTQYF	TRBV12-3/TRBV12-4	many	TRBD2	TRBJ2-3
TGTGCCAGCAGTCCCCGGGACAGGAGTGTTTATAACTATGGCTACACCTTC	CASSPRDRSVYNYGYTF	TRBV6-6	NA	TRBD1	TRBJ1-2
TGCGCCAGCAGCCCGGACAGGGTGAACACTGAAGCTTTCTTT	CASSPDRVNTEAFF	TRBV5-1	NA	TRBD1	TRBJ1-1
TGCGCCAGCAGCTTCAGCGGGGACAGGGTCTCCTACGAGCAGTACTTC	CASSFSGDRVSYEQYF	TRBV5-1	NA	TRBD1	TRBJ2-7
TGTGCCAGCAGCCGGGAGGATAATTCACCCCTCCACTTT	CASSREDNSPLHF	TRBV7-2	many	NA	TRBJ1-6
TGTGCCAGCAGTGAAGCCGGGTGGGGCCATGAGCAGTTCTTC	CASSEAGWGHEQFF	TRBV2	few	NA	TRBJ2-1
TGTGCCATCAGTGAGTCGAATCGGGGGGCTAATGAAAAACTGTTTTTT	CAISESNRGANEKLFF	TRBV10-3	NA	NA	TRBJ1-4
TGCGCCAGCAGCTTGGTAGTCGGCGCCTCCACGGCCGCGAACACCGGGGAGCTGTTTTTT	CASSLVVGASTAANTGELFF	TRBV5-1	NA	NA	TRBJ2-2